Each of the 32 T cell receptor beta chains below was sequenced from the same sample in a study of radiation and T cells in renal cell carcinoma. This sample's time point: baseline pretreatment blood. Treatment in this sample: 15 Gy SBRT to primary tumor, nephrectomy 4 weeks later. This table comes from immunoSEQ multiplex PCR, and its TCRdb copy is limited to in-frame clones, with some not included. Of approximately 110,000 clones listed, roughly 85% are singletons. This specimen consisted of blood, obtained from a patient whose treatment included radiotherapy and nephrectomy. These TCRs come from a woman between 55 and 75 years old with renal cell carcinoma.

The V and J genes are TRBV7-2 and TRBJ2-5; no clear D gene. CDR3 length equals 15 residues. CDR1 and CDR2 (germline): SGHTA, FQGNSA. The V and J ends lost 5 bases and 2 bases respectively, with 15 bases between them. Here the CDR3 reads CASSRVGWAQETQYF. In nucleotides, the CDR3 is TGTGCCAGCAGCCGGGTCGGTTGGGCACAAGAGACCCAGTACTTC.

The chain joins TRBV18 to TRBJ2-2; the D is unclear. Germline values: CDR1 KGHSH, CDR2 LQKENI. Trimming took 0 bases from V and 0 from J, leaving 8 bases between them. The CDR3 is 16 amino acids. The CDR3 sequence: CASSPPGVSNTGELFF. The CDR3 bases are TGTGCCAGCTCACCACCTGGGGTTTCGAACACCGGGGAGCTGTTTTTT. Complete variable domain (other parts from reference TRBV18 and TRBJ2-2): NAGVMQNPRHLVRRRGQEARLRCSPMKGHSHVYWYRQLPEEGLKFMVYLQKENIIDESGMPKERFSAEFPKEGPSILRIQQVVRGDSAAYFCASSPPGVSNTGELFFGEGSRLTVL.

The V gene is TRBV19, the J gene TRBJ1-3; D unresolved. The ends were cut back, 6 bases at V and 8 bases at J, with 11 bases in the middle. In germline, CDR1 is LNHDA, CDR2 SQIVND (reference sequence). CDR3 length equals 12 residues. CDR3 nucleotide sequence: TGTGCCAGTAGCCTGTCTGGTTACACCATATATTTT. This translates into CASSLSGYTIYF.

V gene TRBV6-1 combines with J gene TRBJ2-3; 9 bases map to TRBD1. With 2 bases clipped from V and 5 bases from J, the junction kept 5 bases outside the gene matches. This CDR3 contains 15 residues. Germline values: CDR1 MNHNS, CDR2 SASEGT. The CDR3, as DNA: TGTGCCAGCAGTGAAAGGGACAGGGATGTAGATACGCAGTATTTT. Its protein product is CASSERDRDVDTQYF.

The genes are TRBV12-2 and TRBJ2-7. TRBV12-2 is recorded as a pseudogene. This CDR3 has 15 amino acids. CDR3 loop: CASRLAAPCLGEQYF. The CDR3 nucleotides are TGTGCAAGTCGCTTAGCGGCGCCCTGCCTTGGCGAGCAGTACTTC.

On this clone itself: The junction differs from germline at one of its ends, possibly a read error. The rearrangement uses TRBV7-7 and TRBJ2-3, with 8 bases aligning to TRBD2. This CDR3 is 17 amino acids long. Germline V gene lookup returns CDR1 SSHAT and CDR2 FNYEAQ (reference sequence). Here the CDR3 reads CASSRIPSGSPTDTQYF. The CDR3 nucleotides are TGTGCTAGCAGCCGGATACCGAGCGGGAGCCCCACAGATACGCAGTATTTT.

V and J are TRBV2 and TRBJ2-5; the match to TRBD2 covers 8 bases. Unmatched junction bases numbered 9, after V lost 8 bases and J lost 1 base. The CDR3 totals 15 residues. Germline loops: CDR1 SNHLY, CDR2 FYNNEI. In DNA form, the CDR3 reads TGTGCCAGCGACGAGAGCACTAGCGGCCAAGAGACCCAGTACTTC. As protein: CASDESTSGQETQYF.

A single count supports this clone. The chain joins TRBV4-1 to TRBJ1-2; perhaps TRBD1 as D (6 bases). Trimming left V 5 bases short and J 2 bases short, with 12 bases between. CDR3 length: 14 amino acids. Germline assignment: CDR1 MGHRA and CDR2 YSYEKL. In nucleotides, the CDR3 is TGCGCCAGCAGCGGGGGAACAGGGAACTATGGCTACACCTTC. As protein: CASSGGTGNYGYTF.

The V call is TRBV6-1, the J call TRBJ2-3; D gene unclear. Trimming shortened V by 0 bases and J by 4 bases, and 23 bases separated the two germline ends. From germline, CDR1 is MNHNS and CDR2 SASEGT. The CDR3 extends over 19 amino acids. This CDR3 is CASSEAGNLRVSRADTQYF. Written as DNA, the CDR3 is TGTGCCAGCAGTGAAGCGGGGAATCTGCGAGTGAGTCGCGCAGATACGCAGTATTTT.

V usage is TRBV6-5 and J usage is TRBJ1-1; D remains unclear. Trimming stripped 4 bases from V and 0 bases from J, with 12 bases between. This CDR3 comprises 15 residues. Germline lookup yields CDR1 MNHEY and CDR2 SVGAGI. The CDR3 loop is CASSSLAAMNTEAFF. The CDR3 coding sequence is TGTGCCAGCAGTTCCCTGGCCGCCATGAACACTGAAGCTTTCTTT.

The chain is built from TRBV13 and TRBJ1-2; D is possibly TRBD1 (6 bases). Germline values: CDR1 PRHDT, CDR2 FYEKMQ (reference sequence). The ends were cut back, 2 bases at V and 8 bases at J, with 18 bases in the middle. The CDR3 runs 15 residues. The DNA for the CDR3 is TGTGCCAGCAGCTTATGGGGGGGCGCAAAAAAAGGCTACACCTTC. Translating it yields CASSLWGGAKKGYTF.

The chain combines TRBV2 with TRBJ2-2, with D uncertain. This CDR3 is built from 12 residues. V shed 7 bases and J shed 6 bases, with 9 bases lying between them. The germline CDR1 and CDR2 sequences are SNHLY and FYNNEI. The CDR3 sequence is CASNVLAGELFF. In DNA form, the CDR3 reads TGTGCCAGCAATGTGTTAGCCGGGGAGCTGTTTTTT.

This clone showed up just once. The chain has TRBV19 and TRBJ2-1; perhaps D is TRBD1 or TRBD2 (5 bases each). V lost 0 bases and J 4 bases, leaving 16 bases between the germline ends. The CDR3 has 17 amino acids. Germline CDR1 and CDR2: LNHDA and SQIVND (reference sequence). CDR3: CASSIDGGAREYNEQFF. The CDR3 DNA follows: TGTGCCAGTAGTATAGATGGAGGCGCCAGGGAGTACAATGAGCAGTTCTTC.

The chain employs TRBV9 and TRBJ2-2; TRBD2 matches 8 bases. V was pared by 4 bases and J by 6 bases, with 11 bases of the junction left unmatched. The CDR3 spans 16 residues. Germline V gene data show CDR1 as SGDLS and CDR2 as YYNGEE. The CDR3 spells CASSTLGGGLPGELFF. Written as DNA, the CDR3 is TGTGCCAGCAGCACCCTCGGGGGGGGACTCCCCGGGGAGCTGTTTTTT.

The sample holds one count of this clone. CDR3: CASSGPTSGRAPQETQYF. The CDR3 DNA sequence: TGTGCCAGCAGTGGACCGACTAGCGGGAGGGCACCCCAAGAGACCCAGTACTTC. This sequence joins TRBV2 and TRBJ2-5; TRBD2 aligns across 14 bases. Germline CDR1 and CDR2: SNHLY and FYNNEI. The junction had 8 bases not matched to a gene; V was cut back by 4 bases and J by 1 base. This CDR3 has 18 amino acids.

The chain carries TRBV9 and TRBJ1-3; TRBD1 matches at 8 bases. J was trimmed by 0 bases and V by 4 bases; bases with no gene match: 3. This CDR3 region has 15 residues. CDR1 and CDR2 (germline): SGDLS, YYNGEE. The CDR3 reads CASSSGGLSGNTIYF. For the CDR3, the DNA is TGTGCCAGCAGCTCAGGGGGCCTCTCTGGAAACACCATATATTTT.

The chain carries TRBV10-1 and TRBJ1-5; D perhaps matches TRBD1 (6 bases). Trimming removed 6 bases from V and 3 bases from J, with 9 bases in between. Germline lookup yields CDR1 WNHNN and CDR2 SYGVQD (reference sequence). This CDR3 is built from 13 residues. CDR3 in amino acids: CASSRDTNQPQHF. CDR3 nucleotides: TGCGCCAGCAGCAGGGACACCAATCAGCCCCAGCATTTT.

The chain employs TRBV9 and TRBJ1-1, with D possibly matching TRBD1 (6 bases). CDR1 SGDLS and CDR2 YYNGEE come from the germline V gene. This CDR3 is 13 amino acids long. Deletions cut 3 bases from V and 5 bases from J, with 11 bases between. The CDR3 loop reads CASSGRGLTEAFF. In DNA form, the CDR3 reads TGTGCCAGCAGCGGCAGGGGCTTGACTGAAGCTTTCTTT.

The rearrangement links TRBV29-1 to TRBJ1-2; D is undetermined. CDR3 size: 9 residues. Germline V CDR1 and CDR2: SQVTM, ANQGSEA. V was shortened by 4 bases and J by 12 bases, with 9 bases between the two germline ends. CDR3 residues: CSVGRHDTF. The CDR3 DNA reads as TGCAGCGTTGGCAGGCATGACACCTTC. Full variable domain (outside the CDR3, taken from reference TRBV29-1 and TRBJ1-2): SAVISQKPSRDICQRGTSLTIQCQVDSQVTMMFWYRQQPGQSLTLIATANQGSEATYESGFVIDKFPISRPNLTFSTLTVSNMSPEDSSIYLCSVGRHDTFGSGTRLTVV.

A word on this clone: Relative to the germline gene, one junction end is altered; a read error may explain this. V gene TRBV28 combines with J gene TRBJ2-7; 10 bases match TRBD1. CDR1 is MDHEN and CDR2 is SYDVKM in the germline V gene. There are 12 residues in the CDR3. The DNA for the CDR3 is TGTGCCTGCAGACAGGGGGCGGGTGAGCAGTACTTC. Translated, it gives CACRQGAGEQYF.

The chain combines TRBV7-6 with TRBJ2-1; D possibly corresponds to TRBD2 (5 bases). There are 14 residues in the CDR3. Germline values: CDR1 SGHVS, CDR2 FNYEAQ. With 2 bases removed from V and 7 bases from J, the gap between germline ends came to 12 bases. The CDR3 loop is CASSLSFRGNEQFF. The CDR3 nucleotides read TGTGCCAGCAGCTTATCATTTCGGGGAAATGAGCAGTTCTTC.

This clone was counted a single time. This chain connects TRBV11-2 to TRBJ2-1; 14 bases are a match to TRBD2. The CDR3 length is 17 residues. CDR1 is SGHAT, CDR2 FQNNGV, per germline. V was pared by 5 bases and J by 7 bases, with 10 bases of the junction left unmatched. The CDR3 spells CASSTRLAGGPGNEQFF. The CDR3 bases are TGTGCCAGCAGCACCCGACTAGCGGGGGGGCCGGGGAATGAGCAGTTCTTC.

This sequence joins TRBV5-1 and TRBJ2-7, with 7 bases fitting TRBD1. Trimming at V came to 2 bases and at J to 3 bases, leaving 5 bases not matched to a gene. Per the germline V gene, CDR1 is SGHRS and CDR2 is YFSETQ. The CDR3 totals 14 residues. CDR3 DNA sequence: TGCGCCAGCAGCTTCACGCCAGGGGGCTACGAGCAGTACTTC. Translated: CASSFTPGGYEQYF.

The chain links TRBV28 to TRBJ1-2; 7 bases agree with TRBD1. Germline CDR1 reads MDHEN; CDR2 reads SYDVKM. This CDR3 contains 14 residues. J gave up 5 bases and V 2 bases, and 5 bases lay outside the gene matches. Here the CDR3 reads CASSLEGQTYGYTF. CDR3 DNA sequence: TGTGCCAGCAGTTTAGAGGGACAGACATATGGCTACACCTTC.

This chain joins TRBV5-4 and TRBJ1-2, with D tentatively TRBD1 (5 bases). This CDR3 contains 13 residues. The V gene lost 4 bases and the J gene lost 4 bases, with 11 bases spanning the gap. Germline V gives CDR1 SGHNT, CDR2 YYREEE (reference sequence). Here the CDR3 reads CASSPPRGYGYTF. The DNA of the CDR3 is TGTGCCAGCAGCCCCCCAAGGGGCTATGGCTACACCTTC.

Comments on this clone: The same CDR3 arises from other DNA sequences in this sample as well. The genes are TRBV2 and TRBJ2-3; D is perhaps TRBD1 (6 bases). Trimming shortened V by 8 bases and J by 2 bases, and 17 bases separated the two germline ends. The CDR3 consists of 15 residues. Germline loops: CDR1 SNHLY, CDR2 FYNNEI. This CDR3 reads CASPPRGTITDTQYF. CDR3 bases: TGTGCCAGCCCCCCGAGGGGGACCATCACAGATACGCAGTATTTT.

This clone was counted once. The CDR3 protein is CASSTQGYEQYF. CDR3 DNA sequence: TGTGCCAGCAGCACACAGGGGTACGAGCAGTACTTC. V usage is TRBV2 and J usage is TRBJ2-5; 7 nucleotides agree with TRBD1. Near its end, the DNA agrees better with TRBJ2-7, so the J call may be wrong. Germline V CDR1 and CDR2: SNHLY, FYNNEI. The CDR3 consists of 12 residues.

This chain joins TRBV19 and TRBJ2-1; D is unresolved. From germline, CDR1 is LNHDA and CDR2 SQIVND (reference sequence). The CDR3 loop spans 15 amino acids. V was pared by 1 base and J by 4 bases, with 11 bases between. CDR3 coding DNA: TGTGCCAGTAGTATAGCCCCCCAGGTTTACAATGAGCAGTTCTTC. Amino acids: CASSIAPQVYNEQFF.

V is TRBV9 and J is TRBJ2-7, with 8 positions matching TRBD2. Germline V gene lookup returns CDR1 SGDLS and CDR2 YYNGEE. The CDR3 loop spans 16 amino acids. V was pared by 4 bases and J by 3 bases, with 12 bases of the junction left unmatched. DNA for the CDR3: TGTGCCAGCAGCCCCGGGGCTAGCGGGTACTTCTACGAGCAGTACTTC. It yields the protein CASSPGASGYFYEQYF.

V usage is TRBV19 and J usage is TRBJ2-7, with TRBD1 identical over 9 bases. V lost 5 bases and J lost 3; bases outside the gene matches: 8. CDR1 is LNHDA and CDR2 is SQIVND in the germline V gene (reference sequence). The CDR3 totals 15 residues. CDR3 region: CASSLTGTGFYEQYF. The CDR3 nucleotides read TGTGCCAGTAGTCTTACCGGGACAGGGTTCTACGAGCAGTACTTC.

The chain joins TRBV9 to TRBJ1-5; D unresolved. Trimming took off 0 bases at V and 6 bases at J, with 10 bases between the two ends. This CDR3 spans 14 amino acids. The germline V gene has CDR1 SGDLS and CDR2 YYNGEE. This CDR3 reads CASSVGALGQPQHF. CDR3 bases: TGTGCCAGCAGCGTAGGGGCACTGGGTCAGCCCCAGCATTTT.

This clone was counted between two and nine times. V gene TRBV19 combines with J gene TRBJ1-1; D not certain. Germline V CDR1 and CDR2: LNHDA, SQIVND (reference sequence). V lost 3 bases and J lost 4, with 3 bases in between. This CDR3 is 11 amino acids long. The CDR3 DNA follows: TGTGCCAGTAGTATGGCCACTGAAGCTTTCTTT. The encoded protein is CASSMATEAFF.